Sequencing of this T cell receptor (beta chain) was carried out in a study of T cell responses to AZD1222 COVID-19 vaccine. About this clone itself: What it binds is not known.

Produced via immunoSEQ multiplex PCR; TCRdb's table is partial and in-frame only. The table includes roughly 170,000 clones, 85% to 95% detected once. Points from the study as a whole: Of spike-specific TCRs, nearly half reportedly target regions left unmutated in variants. Spike regions recognized by vaccine-associated CD4 TCRs spanned the protein, led by 160-218 and 743-854.

Trimming stripped 5 bases from V and 6 bases from J, with 11 bases between. The V gene's germline CDR1 is SGHAT and CDR2 FQNNGV. This CDR3 comprises 13 residues. The source was peripheral blood, collected 28 days after the second AZD1222 dose. The receptor was derived from an adult who received the AZD1222 COVID-19 vaccine. The V gene is TRBV11-2, the J gene TRBJ2-1, with D hard to call. The CDR3 here is CASSPEVSNEQFF. Written as DNA, the CDR3 is TGTGCCAGCAGCCCGGAAGTGAGCAATGAGCAGTTCTTC.